This T cell receptor beta chain was sequenced in a study of T cells in narcolepsy. Turning to the study itself: Patients with NT1 or NT2 and healthy control donors were enrolled.

The table came from immunoSEQ multiplex PCR; TCRdb's copy has only in-frame clones and leaves some out. The repertoire holds about 40,000 clones, about 87% seen once, with approximately 1.2% in the top ten. Germline V gene sequence: CDR1 SGHAT, CDR2 FQNNGV. This CDR3 is built from 13 residues. With 9 bases removed from V and 4 bases from J, the gap between germline ends came to 12 bases. J is TRBJ2-2 and V is TRBV11-2; no clear D. Source material: CD45RA- memory CD4+ T cells from PBMCs. The TCR originated in a human donor with narcolepsy. CDR3: CASSWTLTGELFF. For the CDR3, the DNA is TGTGCCAGTTCCTGGACGCTCACCGGGGAGCTGTTTTTT.